This T cell receptor (beta chain) was observed in a study of OX40 agonist ivuxolimab in advanced cancers. In the study overall: Ivuxolimab, which targeted the costimulatory receptor OX40 (CD134), was an agonistic, fully human IgG2 monoclonal antibody. The monotherapy dose-escalation portion (N ≈ 50 patients) of the phase I ivuxolimab trial is reported in the paper. Partial responses occurred in three dose-escalation patients, of whom one had hepatocellular carcinoma and two had cutaneous melanoma. The point of sequencing TCRbeta in the periphery was to test whether ivuxolimab changed TCR sequence diversity and drove clonal T-cell expansion. Intravenous ivuxolimab was administered to patients every 2 weeks at six dose levels: 0.01, 0.1, 0.3, 1.5, 3 and 10 mg/kg. Of the approximately 53 patients in dose escalation, about 20 had hepatocellular carcinoma, about 15 had melanoma, 9 had renal cell carcinoma and 9 had head and neck cancer. Prior anti-PD-1, anti-PD-L1 or anti-CTLA-4 therapy was permitted, and checkpoint inhibitors had been received by roughly 40% of dose-escalation patients. In the dose-escalation cohort, approximately 80% of patients were male, and the mean age was 60 years with a range of 23 to 79. The investigation overall reported the following: The antigen specificity of the clonally expanded peripheral T cells was not determined. Low levels of normalized T-cell clonal expansion were also shown by some nonresponding patients. Partial responders in the 0.1-3.0 mg/kg groups had among the lowest normalized peripheral clonal expansion, especially among CD8+ T cells. After ivuxolimab, expanded clones were on average more numerous among CD8+ T cells than among CD4+ T cells. At doses from 0.1 to 3.0 mg/kg, clonal expansion was seen in both CD4+ and CD8+ blood T cells between baseline and week 6.

Genomic DNA was isolated from the sorted cells so that the TCRbeta CDR3 region could be sequenced. TCRbeta CDR3 regions were sequenced using the immunoSEQ Assay. Held by TCRdb, this immuneACCESS table contains in-frame sequences only and omits some clones. Under half of the omission traces to an unresolved V gene where checked; the cause of the rest is unknown. For this sample there are about 15,000 clones; about four fifths appear just once. The ten largest make up about 26% of the sample. Patients with a history of autoimmune disease or receiving systemic immunosuppression were excluded from the trial. In every dose cohort, peripheral blood was drawn for TCR sequencing at baseline, cycle 4 day 1, and cycle 7 day 1. The samples were taken from a phase I, first-in-human, multicenter, open-label dose-escalation trial of ivuxolimab. Adults with locally advanced or metastatic melanoma, renal cell, hepatocellular, or head and neck squamous cell carcinoma were enrolled in the trial. Before TCR sequencing, CD4+ T cells and CD8+ T cells from peripheral blood were sorted into separate populations.

Details on this clone: This receptor's antigen is unknown. The record has no base qualities; no much larger clone is one base away.

Sequencing used CD4+ or CD8+ T cells sorted from blood, obtained in a trial of the OX40 agonist ivuxolimab. This TCR came from an adult with an advanced solid tumor such as melanoma, head and neck, liver or kidney cancer.

DNA sequence: TGTGCCAGCAGCCAGGAACCGGGGAACTATGGCTACACCTTC. This sequence encodes CASSQEPGNYGYTF. The rearrangement joined TRBV4-2 to TRBJ1-2, with the D gene uncertain. V was cut back by 3 bases and J by 2 bases, leaving a gap of 10 bases between them. From the cysteine up to the phenylalanine, the CDR3 has a length of 14 residues. Left in the record is the CDR3 DNA by itself, 42 bases read in frame from the first base. The germline V gene provides CDR1 LGHNA and CDR2 YNFKEQ.